This TCR beta chain was profiled in a study of metastatic and nonmetastatic thyroid tumors. Overall study context: Malignant thyroid and benign thyroid patients provided blood and tumor or nodule tissue whose repertoires were compared. Points from the study as a whole: Patients with malignant thyroid tumors reportedly had significantly higher TCR beta diversity than those with benign nodules, in blood and tumor.

Germline assignment: CDR1 KGHDR and CDR2 SFDVKD. The CDR3 consists of 16 residues. In the original analysis: Between-group CDR3 differences, defined by clinicopathological status, yielded a distant-metastasis classifier for papillary thyroid cancer. MiXCR reprocessed the PCR reads for TCRdb. The V and J calls reflect TCRdb's pipeline rather than the authors' work. The sample has 43,000 or so clones, about 4% seen once. This clone came up a few times. Its cognate antigen is unknown. At one boundary the junction diverges from the germline segment, which might be a read error. All patients were treatment-naive before thyroid surgery.

Sequencing was done on a sample of blood. V and J are TRBV24-1 and TRBJ2-3; D gene ambiguous. The source is a female donor with papillary thyroid cancer or a benign thyroid nodule (not recorded which). Some clones in this sample may be carry-over from other donors' samples. DNA for the CDR3: TGTGCCACCAGTGATTTTGGCAGCACCAACACAGATACGCAGTATTTC. Encoded protein: CATSDFGSTNTDTQYF.